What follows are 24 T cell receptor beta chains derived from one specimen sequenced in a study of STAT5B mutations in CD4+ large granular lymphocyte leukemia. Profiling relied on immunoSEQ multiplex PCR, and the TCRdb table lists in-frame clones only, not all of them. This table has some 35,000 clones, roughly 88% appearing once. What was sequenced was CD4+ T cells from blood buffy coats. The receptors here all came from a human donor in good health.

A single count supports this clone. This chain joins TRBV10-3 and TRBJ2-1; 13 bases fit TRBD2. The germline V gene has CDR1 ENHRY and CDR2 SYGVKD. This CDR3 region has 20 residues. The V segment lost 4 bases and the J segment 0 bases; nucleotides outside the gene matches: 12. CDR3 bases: TGTGCCATCAGTGGCCCATCGGGACTAGCGGGGATTAGCTCCTACAATGAGCAGTTCTTC. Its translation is CAISGPSGLAGISSYNEQFF.

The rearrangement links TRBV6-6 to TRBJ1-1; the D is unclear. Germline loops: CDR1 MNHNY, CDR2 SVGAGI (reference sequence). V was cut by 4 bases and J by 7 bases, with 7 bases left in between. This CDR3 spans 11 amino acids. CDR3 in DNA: TGTGCCAGCAGTTCAGTGGGTGAAGCTTTCTTT. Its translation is CASSSVGEAFF.

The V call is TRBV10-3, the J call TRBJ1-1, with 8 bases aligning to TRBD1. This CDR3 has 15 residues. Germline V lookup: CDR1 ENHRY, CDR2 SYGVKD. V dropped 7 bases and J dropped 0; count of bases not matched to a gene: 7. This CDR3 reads CAIKPGGLMNTEAFF. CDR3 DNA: TGTGCCATCAAGCCAGGGGGCCTTATGAACACTGAAGCTTTCTTT.

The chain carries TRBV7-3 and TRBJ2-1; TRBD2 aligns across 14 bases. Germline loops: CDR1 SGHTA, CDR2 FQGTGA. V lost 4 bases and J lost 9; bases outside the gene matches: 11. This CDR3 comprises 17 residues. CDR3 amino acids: CASSSGPTSGRASEQFF. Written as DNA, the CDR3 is TGTGCCAGCAGCTCAGGCCCGACTAGCGGGAGGGCCTCTGAGCAGTTCTTC.

The CDR3 nucleotides read TGTGCCAGCAGCTTATCACAGGGAGATCAGCCCCAGCATTTT. The encoded protein is CASSLSQGDQPQHF. The genes are TRBV7-2 and TRBJ1-5; D might be TRBD1 (6 bases). The V end was cut by 2 bases, the J end by 5 bases, with 10 bases between. Germline V gene sequence: CDR1 SGHTA, CDR2 FQGNSA. The CDR3 runs 14 residues.

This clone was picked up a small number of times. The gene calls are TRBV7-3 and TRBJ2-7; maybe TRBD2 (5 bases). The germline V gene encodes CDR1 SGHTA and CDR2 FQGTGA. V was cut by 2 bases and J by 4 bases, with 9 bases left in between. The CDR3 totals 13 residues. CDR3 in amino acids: CASSLSREYEQYF. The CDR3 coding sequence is TGTGCCAGCAGCTTATCGAGGGAGTACGAGCAGTACTTC.

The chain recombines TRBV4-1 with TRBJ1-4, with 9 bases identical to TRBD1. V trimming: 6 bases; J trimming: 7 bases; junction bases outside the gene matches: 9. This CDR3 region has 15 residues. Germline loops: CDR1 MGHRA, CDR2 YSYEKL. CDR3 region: CASRLPGQGGEKLFF. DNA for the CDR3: TGCGCCAGCAGACTTCCGGGACAGGGTGGTGAAAAACTGTTTTTT.

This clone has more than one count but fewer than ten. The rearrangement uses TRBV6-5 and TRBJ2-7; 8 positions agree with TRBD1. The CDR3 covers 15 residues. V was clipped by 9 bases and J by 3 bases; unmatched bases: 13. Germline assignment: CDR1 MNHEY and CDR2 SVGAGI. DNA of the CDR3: TGTGCCAGTCAGGATGCCGGGACAGGCGGCTACGAGCAGTACTTC. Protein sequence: CASQDAGTGGYEQYF.

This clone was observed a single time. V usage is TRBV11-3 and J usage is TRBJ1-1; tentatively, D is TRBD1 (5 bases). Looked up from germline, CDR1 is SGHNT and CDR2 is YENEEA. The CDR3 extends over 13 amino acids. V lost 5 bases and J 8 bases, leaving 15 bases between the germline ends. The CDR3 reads CASSPEQPGEAFF. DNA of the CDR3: TGTGCCAGCAGCCCTGAACAGCCAGGGGAAGCTTTCTTT.

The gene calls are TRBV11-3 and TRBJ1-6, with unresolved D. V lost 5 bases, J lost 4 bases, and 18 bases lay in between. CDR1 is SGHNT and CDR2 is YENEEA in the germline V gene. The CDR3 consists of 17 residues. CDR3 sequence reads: CASSVLQGAGYNSPLHF. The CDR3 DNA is TGTGCCAGCAGCGTGCTCCAAGGTGCCGGATATAATTCACCCCTCCACTTT.

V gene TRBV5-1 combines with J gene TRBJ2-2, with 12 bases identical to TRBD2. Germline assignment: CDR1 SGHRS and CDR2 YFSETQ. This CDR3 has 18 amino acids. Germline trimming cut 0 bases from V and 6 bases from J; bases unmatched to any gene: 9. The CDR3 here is CASSLEASGGASSGELFF. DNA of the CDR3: TGCGCCAGCAGCTTGGAGGCTAGCGGGGGGGCCTCTTCCGGGGAGCTGTTTTTT.

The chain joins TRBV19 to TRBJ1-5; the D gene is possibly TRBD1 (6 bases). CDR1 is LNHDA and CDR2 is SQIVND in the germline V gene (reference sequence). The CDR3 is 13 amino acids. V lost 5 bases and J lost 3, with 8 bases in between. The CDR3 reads CASSRQVNQPQHF. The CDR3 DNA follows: TGTGCCAGTAGTCGACAGGTCAATCAGCCCCAGCATTTT.

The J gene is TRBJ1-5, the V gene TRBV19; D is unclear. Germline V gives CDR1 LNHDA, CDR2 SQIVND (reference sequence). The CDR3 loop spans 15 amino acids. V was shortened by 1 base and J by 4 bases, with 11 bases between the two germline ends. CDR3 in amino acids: CASSIAKLQNQPQHF. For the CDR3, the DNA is TGTGCCAGTAGTATAGCAAAGCTTCAAAATCAGCCCCAGCATTTT.

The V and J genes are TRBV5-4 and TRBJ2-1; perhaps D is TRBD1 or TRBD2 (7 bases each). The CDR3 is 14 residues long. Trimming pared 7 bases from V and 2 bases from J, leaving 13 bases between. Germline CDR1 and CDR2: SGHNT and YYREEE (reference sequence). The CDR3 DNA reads TGTGCCAGCTCTGCAGGGGGGGCCTACAATGAGCAGTTCTTC. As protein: CASSAGGAYNEQFF.

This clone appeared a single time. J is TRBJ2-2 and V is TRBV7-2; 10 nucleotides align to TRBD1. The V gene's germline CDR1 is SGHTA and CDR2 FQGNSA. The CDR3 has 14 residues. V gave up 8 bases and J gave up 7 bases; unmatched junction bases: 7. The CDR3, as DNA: TGTGCCAGCGTCCCGGGACAGGGGTACGGGGAGCTGTTTTTT. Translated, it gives CASVPGQGYGELFF.

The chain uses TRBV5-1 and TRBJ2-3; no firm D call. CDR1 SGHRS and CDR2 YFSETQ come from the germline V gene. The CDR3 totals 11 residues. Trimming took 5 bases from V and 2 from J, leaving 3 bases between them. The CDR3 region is CASRTTDTQYF. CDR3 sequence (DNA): TGCGCCAGCAGGACCACAGATACGCAGTATTTT.

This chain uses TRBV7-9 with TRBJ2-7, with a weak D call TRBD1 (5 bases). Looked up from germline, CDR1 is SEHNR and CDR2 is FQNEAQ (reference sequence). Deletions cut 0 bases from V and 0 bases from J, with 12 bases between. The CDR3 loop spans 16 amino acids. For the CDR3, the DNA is TGTGCCAGCAGCTTAGCGGTTGTTGGGGCCTCCTACGAGCAGTACTTC. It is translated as CASSLAVVGASYEQYF. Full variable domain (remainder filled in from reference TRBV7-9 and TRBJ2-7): DTGVSQNPRHKITKRGQNVTFRCDPISEHNRLYWYRQTLGQGPEFLTYFQNEAQLEKSRLLSDRFSAERPKGSFSTLEIQRTEQGDSAMYLCASSLAVVGASYEQYFGPGTRLTVT.

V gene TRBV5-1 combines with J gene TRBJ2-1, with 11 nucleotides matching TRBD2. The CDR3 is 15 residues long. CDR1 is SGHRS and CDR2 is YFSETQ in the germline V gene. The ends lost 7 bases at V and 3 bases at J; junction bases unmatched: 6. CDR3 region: CASASGTSGYNEQFF. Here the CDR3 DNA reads TGCGCCAGCGCGTCCGGGACTAGCGGCTACAATGAGCAGTTCTTC.

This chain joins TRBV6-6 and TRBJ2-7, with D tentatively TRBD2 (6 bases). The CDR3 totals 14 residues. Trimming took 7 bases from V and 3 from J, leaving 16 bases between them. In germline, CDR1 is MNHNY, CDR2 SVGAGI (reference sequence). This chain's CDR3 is CASTPIAANYEQYF. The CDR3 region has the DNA TGTGCCAGCACCCCCATAGCGGCCAACTACGAGCAGTACTTC.

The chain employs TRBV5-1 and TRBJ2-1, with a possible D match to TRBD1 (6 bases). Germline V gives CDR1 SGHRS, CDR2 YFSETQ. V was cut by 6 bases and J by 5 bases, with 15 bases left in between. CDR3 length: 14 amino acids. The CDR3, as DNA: TGCGCCAGCATAGCAGGGGCCCCTAACAATGAGCAGTTCTTC. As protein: CASIAGAPNNEQFF.

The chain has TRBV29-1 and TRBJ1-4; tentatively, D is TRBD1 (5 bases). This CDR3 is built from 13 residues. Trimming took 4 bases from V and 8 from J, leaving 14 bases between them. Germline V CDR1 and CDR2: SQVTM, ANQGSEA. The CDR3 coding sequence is TGCAGCGTTGCAACTGGGGCAGGCGAAAAACTGTTTTTT. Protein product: CSVATGAGEKLFF.

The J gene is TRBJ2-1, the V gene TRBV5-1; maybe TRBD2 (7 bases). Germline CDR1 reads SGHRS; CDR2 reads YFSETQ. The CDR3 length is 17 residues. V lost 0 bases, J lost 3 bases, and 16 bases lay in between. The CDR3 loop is CASSLADRGGGYNEQFF. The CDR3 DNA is TGCGCCAGCAGCTTGGCGGATAGGGGGGGCGGCTACAATGAGCAGTTCTTC.

In nucleotides, the CDR3 is TGTGCCAGCAGCTTGGCGGACAGGGGTGGCTACACCTTC. Translation gives CASSLADRGGYTF. The chain couples TRBV5-5 to TRBJ1-2; the match to TRBD1 covers 9 bases. The V and J ends lost 0 bases and 7 bases, in that order; junction bases with no gene match: 1. Germline CDR1 and CDR2: SGHKS and YYEKEE (reference sequence). The CDR3 spans 13 residues. Based on the CDR3 plus reference TRBV5-5 and TRBJ1-2, the full variable domain is DAGVTQSPTHLIKTRGQQVTLRCSPISGHKSVSWYQQVLGQGPQFIFQYYEKEERGRGNFPDRFSARQFPNYSSELNVNALLLGDSALYLCASSLADRGGYTFGSGTRLTVV.

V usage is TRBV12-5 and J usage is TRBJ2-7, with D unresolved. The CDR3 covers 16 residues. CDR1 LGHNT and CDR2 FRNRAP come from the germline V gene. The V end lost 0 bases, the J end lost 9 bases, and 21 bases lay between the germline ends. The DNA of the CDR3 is TGTGCTAGTGGTTTGGTACTAACACCACCCGTTTCCGGGCAGTACTTC. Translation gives CASGLVLTPPVSGQYF.